The TCR beta chain described here comes from a study of blood T cell repertoires in COVID-19. About the study: The origin of the acute and convalescent COVID-19 samples was the United States, Italy and Spain. T cells, B-cell-depleted T cells, or PBMCs provided the cDNA or gDNA that served as material.

Original handling: Amplification of reference gene primers was used by the study to estimate nucleated cell counts. Here immunoSEQ multiplex PCR was the method, and the copy in TCRdb shows in-frame clones only, minus some. For V, J and clone size, that table is used; D and trimming come from the DNA. The table lists 70,000 to 80,000 clones, around 83% of them singletons. Per germline, CDR1 MRHNA and CDR2 SNTAGT. The V gene lost 5 bases and the J gene lost 4 bases, with 10 bases spanning the gap. This CDR3 is 13 amino acids long. The specimen was peripheral blood. The V and J genes are TRBV6-4 and TRBJ2-3; D call uncertain. This clonotype was sampled from a woman aged 80 or over with active or convalescent COVID-19. The CDR3 loop reads CASSSSLADTQYF. As DNA, the CDR3 is TGTGCCAGCAGTTCTAGTTTGGCAGATACGCAGTATTTT.